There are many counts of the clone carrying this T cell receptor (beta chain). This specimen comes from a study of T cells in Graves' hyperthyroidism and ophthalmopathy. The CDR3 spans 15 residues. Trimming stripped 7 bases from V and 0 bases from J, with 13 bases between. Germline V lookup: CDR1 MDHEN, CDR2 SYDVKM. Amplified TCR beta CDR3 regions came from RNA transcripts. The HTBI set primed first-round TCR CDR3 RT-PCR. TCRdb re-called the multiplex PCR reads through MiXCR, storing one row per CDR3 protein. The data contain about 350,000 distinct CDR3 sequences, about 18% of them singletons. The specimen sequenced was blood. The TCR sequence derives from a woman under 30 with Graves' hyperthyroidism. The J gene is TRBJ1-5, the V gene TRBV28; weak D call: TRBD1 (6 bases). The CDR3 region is CASTEGGPSNQPQHF. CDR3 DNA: TGTGCCAGCACCGAGGGGGGACCTAGCAATCAGCCCCAGCATTTT.